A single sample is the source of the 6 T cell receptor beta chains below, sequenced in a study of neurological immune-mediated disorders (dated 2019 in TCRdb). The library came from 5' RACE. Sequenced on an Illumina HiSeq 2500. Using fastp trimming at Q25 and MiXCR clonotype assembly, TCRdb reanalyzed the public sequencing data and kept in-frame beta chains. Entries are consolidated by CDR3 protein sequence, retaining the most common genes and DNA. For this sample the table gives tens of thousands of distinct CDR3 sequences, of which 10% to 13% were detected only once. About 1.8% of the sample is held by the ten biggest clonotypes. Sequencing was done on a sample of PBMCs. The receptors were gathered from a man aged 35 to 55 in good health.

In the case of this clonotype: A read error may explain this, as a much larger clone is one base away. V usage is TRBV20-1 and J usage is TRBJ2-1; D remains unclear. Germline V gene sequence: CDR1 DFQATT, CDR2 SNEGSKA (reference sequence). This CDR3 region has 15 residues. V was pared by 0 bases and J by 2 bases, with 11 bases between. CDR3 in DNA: TGCAGTGCTAGAGATGCGGCAGTAACCTACAATGAGCAGTTCTTC. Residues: CSARDAAVTYNEQFF.

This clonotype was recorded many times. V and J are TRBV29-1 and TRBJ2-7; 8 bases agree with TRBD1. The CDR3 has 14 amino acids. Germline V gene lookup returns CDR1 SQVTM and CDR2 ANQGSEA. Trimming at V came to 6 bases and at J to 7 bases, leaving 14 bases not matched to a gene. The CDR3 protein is CSVTSTGGSLEQYF. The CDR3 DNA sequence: TGCAGCGTGACTAGTACAGGGGGTTCTTTGGAGCAGTACTTC.

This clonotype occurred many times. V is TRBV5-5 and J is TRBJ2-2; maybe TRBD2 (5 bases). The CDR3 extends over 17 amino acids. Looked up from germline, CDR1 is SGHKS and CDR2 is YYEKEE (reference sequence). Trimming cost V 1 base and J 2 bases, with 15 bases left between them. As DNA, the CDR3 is TGTGCCAGCAGCTTGTTTAGCGTCTACACAAACACCGGGGAGCTGTTTTTT. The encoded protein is CASSLFSVYTNTGELFF.

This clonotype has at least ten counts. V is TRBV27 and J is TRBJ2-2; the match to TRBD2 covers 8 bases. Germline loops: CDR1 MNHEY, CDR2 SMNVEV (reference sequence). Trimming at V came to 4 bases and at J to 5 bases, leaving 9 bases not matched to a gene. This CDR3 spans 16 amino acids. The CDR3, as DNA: TGTGCCAGCAGTTCCAAAGCGGGAGTAGATACCGGGGAGCTGTTTTTT. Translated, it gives CASSSKAGVDTGELFF.

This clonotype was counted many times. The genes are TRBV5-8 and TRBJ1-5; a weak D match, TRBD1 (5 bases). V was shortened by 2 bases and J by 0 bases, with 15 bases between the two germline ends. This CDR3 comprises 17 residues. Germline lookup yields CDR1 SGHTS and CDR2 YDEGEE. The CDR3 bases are TGTGCCAGCAGCTTTAAGTCAGGGTCCTATAGCAATCAGCCCCAGCATTTT. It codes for CASSFKSGSYSNQPQHF.

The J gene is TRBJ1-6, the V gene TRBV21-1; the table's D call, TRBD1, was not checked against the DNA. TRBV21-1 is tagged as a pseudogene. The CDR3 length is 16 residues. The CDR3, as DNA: TGTGCCAACACCGTTTCCGGGGGACCCTATAATTCACTCCTCCACTTT. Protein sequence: CANTVSGGPYNSLLHF.